The 25 T cell receptor beta chains presented below share a single source sample, sequenced in a study of cytomegalovirus exposure and HLA in healthy donors. The PCR contained 60 Vbeta and 13 Jbeta primers. TCRdb keeps only in-frame clones here, not all; method: immunoSEQ multiplex PCR. The sample consists of about 160,000 clones, 60% to 80% of them appearing once. What was sequenced was PBMCs. These receptors were taken from a man between 50 and 59 years old in good health and CMV-seropositive.

V gene TRBV7-9 combines with J gene TRBJ2-1; 9 nucleotides align to TRBD2. The length of the CDR3 is 15 residues. V trimming: 5 bases; J trimming: 3 bases; junction bases outside the gene matches: 5. Germline lookup yields CDR1 SEHNR and CDR2 FQNEAQ (reference sequence). In DNA form, the CDR3 reads TGTGCCAGCAGCCCGACTAGCGGATTCTACAATGAGCAGTTCTTC. This translates into CASSPTSGFYNEQFF. Filled out from reference TRBV7-9 and TRBJ2-1, the complete variable domain reads DTGVSQNPRHKITKRGQNVTFRCDPISEHNRLYWYRQTLGQGPEFLTYFQNEAQLEKSRLLSDRFSAERPKGSFSTLEIQRTEQGDSAMYLCASSPTSGFYNEQFFGPGTRLTVL.

This clone was seen a handful of times. The CDR3 here is CASSLDRGNYEQYF. The DNA for the CDR3 is TGCGCCAGCAGCTTGGATAGGGGTAACTACGAGCAGTACTTC. The chain recombines TRBV5-1 with TRBJ2-7, with D possibly being TRBD1 (5 bases). This CDR3 comprises 14 residues. The germline V gene has CDR1 SGHRS and CDR2 YFSETQ. The V gene lost 0 bases and the J gene lost 3 bases, with 10 bases spanning the gap.

The genes are TRBV27 and TRBJ1-4; D is ambiguous. The germline V gene has CDR1 MNHEY and CDR2 SMNVEV (reference sequence). This CDR3 has 13 amino acids. Trimming shortened V by 3 bases and J by 6 bases, and 8 bases separated the two germline ends. Written as DNA, the CDR3 is TGTGCCAGCAGTTTGAGGGAGGATGAAAAACTGTTTTTT. Translating gives CASSLREDEKLFF.

This chain connects TRBV23-1 to TRBJ1-1, with TRBD1 matching 8 bases. TRBV23-1 is an ORF for which the function is uncertain. The CDR3 runs 18 residues. V trimming: 0 bases; J trimming: 8 bases; junction bases outside the gene matches: 17. CDR3 sequence: CASSQSGRGRVWGPEAFF. The CDR3 nucleotides read TGCGCCAGCAGTCAATCTGGCAGGGGGCGCGTGTGGGGCCCGGAAGCTTTCTTT.

The rearrangement links TRBV11-2 to TRBJ2-7; 10 bases agree with TRBD1. Germline lookup yields CDR1 SGHAT and CDR2 FQNNGV. The CDR3 has 14 residues. The junction had 4 bases not matched to a gene; V was cut back by 3 bases and J by 5 bases. The CDR3 here is CASSFWTGGHEQYF. The CDR3 region has the DNA TGTGCCAGCAGCTTTTGGACAGGGGGGCACGAGCAGTACTTC.

The sample holds a few counts of this clone. The chain combines TRBV7-2 with TRBJ2-7; TRBD2 matches at 8 bases. With V trimmed by 1 base and J by 2 bases, 7 bases remained unmatched. Germline CDR1 is SGHTA and CDR2 is FQGNSA. This CDR3 contains 16 residues. CDR3 residues: CASSLGWAGGAYEQYF. The CDR3 DNA reads TGTGCCAGCAGCTTAGGATGGGCGGGGGGCGCCTACGAGCAGTACTTC.

This clone was seen a handful of times. This rearrangement joins TRBV6-5 to TRBJ1-1; perhaps TRBD1 as D (5 bases). Trimming stripped 0 bases from V and 1 base from J, with 9 bases between. The CDR3 covers 15 residues. Germline loops: CDR1 MNHEY, CDR2 SVGAGI. The CDR3 bases are TGTGCCAGCAGTTACTCCGCGACAGCGAACACTGAAGCTTTCTTT. Its translation: CASSYSATANTEAFF.

This clone was detected a few times. The chain carries TRBV2 and TRBJ2-7, with D uncertain. Trimming took off 0 bases at V and 3 bases at J, with 15 bases between the two ends. There are 16 residues in the CDR3. CDR1 and CDR2 from the germline V gene are SNHLY and FYNNEI. As DNA, the CDR3 is TGTGCCAGCAGTGAAGCGCTTGGGCAGCCGAACTACGAGCAGTACTTC. This gives the protein CASSEALGQPNYEQYF.

This clone showed up just a few times. The gene calls are TRBV7-9 and TRBJ1-1; D not resolved. This CDR3 has 13 residues. CDR1 is SEHNR and CDR2 is FQNEAQ in the germline V gene (reference sequence). V was clipped by 5 bases and J by 7 bases, with 14 bases between them. As DNA, the CDR3 is TGTGCCAGCAGCCGAACCACTATAAGTGAAGCTTTCTTT. It is translated as CASSRTTISEAFF.

The gene calls are TRBV4-2 and TRBJ2-2; D is possibly TRBD2 (5 bases). The CDR3 has 15 residues. Trimming stripped 4 bases from V and 5 bases from J, with 14 bases between. Germline V gene sequence: CDR1 LGHNA, CDR2 YNFKEQ. The CDR3 nucleotides read TGTGCCAGCAGCCTTGAGTCCCCGGGGACCGGGGAGCTGTTTTTT. Translation gives CASSLESPGTGELFF.

The V and J genes are TRBV7-6 and TRBJ2-6; D remains ambiguous. Trimming pared 8 bases from V and 2 bases from J, leaving 10 bases between. The CDR3 sequence is 14 residues long. The germline V gene has CDR1 SGHVS and CDR2 FNYEAQ. The CDR3 bases are TGTGCCAGCGCATGGCGGACTGGGGCCAACGTCCTGACTTTC. It yields the protein CASAWRTGANVLTF. The full variable domain, rest sourced from reference TRBV7-6 and TRBJ2-6, is GAGVSQSPRYKVTKRGQDVALRCDPISGHVSLYWYRQALGQGPEFLTYFNYEAQQDKSGLPNDRFSAERPEGSISTLTIQRTEQRDSAMYRCASAWRTGANVLTFGAGSRLTVL.

A single count supports this clone. V and J are TRBV7-6 and TRBJ2-5; 7 nucleotides align to TRBD1. This CDR3 region has 18 residues. The V gene end was trimmed by 3 bases and the J gene end by 4 bases; junction bases not matched to a gene: 17. Germline CDR1 SGHVS, CDR2 FNYEAQ. For the CDR3, the DNA is TGTGCCAGCAGCTTCCCGCGACAGGGCCCCCCCGGACCAGAGACCCAGTACTTC. Translating gives CASSFPRQGPPGPETQYF.

V and J are TRBV6-7 and TRBJ2-1, with 7 positions matching TRBD1. TRBV6-7 is an ORF, and what it does is uncertain. J was trimmed by 4 bases and V by 2 bases; bases with no gene match: 8. CDR3 length: 16 residues. The CDR3 nucleotides are TGTGCCAGCAGTTACGGAGAGGGGGCGAATTACAATGAGCAGTTCTTC. This gives the protein CASSYGEGANYNEQFF.

This clone was detected only a few times. Germline is not matched at one junction end, which may reflect a read error. This sequence joins TRBV7-7 and TRBJ2-5, with 10 nucleotides matching TRBD2. Germline V gives CDR1 SSHAT, CDR2 FNYEAQ (reference sequence). This CDR3 contains 14 residues. The CDR3 sequence is CASSLAGGRETQYF. In nucleotides, the CDR3 is TGTGCTAGCAGCTTAGCGGGGGGAAGGGAGACCCAGTACTTC. Using reference TRBV7-7 and TRBJ2-5 for the parts outside the CDR3, the full variable domain is GAGVSQSPRYKVTKRGQDVTLRCDPISSHATLYWYQQALGQGPEFLTYFNYEAQPDKSGLPSDRFSAERPEGSISTLTIQRTEQRDSAMYRCASSLAGGRETQYFGPGTRLLVL.

This chain links TRBV2 with TRBJ2-5, with D possibly TRBD1 on 5 matching bases. This CDR3 comprises 14 residues. Trimming stripped 6 bases from V and 3 bases from J, with 14 bases between. Looked up from germline, CDR1 is SNHLY and CDR2 is FYNNEI. The CDR3 DNA sequence: TGTGCCAGCAGCGACAGCGCAGGGAAAGAGACCCAGTACTTC. Translating gives CASSDSAGKETQYF.

The chain uses TRBV7-3 and TRBJ1-1, with D perhaps TRBD1 (6 bases). The CDR3 consists of 12 residues. V lost 5 bases to trimming and J lost 12 bases, with 16 bases between them. CDR1 SGHTA and CDR2 FQGTGA come from the germline V gene. The CDR3 is CASSETGQGTFF. In DNA, the CDR3 is TGTGCCAGCAGCGAAACAGGGCAGGGAACTTTCTTT. Using reference TRBV7-3 and TRBJ1-1 for the parts outside the CDR3, the full variable domain is GAGVSQTPSNKVTEKGKYVELRCDPISGHTALYWYRQSLGQGPEFLIYFQGTGAADDSGLPNDRFFAVRPEGSVSTLKIQRTERGDSAVYLCASSETGQGTFFGQGTRLTVV.

This chain connects TRBV9 to TRBJ1-4; 11 positions agree with TRBD1. CDR3 length: 17 residues. The germline gives CDR1 SGDLS, CDR2 YYNGEE. The junction had 11 bases not matched to a gene; V was cut back by 3 bases and J by 7 bases. The CDR3 sequence is CASSAGTGGPFVEKLFF. As DNA, the CDR3 is TGTGCCAGCAGCGCCGGGACAGGGGGGCCTTTCGTTGAAAAACTGTTTTTT.

The V call is TRBV6-6, the J call TRBJ2-7; a possible D gene is TRBD2 (6 bases). There are 15 residues in the CDR3. Germline CDR1 MNHNY, CDR2 SVGAGI (reference sequence). V was cut by 0 bases and J by 3 bases, with 12 bases left in between. This CDR3 reads CASSYSGGPGYEQYF. CDR3 nucleotide sequence: TGTGCCAGCAGTTACTCGGGGGGTCCCGGCTACGAGCAGTACTTC.

The rearrangement links TRBV7-9 to TRBJ2-3, with D perhaps TRBD1 (6 bases). CDR1 and CDR2 (germline): SEHNR, FQNEAQ (reference sequence). This CDR3 region has 15 residues. V shed 1 base and J shed 2 bases, with 10 bases lying between them. The CDR3 protein is CASSLVGTLTDTQYF. DNA of the CDR3: TGTGCCAGCAGCTTAGTGGGGACACTCACAGATACGCAGTATTTT.

The chain couples TRBV5-1 to TRBJ2-1; perhaps TRBD1 as D (6 bases). Germline CDR1 and CDR2: SGHRS and YFSETQ. This CDR3 comprises 16 residues. V was trimmed by 1 base and J by 8 bases, leaving 19 bases between them. This CDR3 reads CASSLMVVQGSDEQFF. The CDR3 nucleotides are TGCGCCAGCAGCTTGATGGTGGTACAGGGATCTGATGAGCAGTTCTTC.

V usage is TRBV30 and J usage is TRBJ1-6; TRBD1 is a possible D gene (6 bases). CDR1 and CDR2 from the germline V gene are GTSNPN and SVGIG (reference sequence). The CDR3 runs 14 residues. V lost 0 bases, J lost 7 bases, and 10 bases lay in between. CDR3 region: CAWSVGRGNSPLHF. The DNA for the CDR3 is TGTGCCTGGAGTGTGGGCAGGGGAAATTCACCCCTCCACTTT.

The J gene is TRBJ1-6, the V gene TRBV25-1; the match to TRBD1 covers 8 bases. The trim removed 2 bases at V and 7 bases at J, leaving 4 bases unmatched. CDR1 and CDR2 from the germline V gene are MGHDK and SYGVNS. This CDR3 contains 15 residues. As DNA, the CDR3 is TGTGCCAGCAGTGAAACCAGGGGGCTGAATTCACCCCTCCACTTT. Translated, it gives CASSETRGLNSPLHF.

The CDR3 here is CASTPGLEPGELFF. The CDR3 region has the DNA TGTGCCAGCACCCCAGGGTTGGAGCCCGGGGAGCTGTTTTTT. V gene TRBV4-2 combines with J gene TRBJ2-2; D may be TRBD1 (5 bases). V shed 7 bases and J shed 6 bases, with 15 bases lying between them. The CDR3 totals 14 residues. In germline, CDR1 is LGHNA, CDR2 YNFKEQ.

The V gene is TRBV7-7, the J gene TRBJ2-5; 10 bases are a match to TRBD2. V trimming: 5 bases; J trimming: 1 base; junction bases outside the gene matches: 10. The CDR3 is 17 residues long. Germline V gives CDR1 SSHAT, CDR2 FNYEAQ (reference sequence). The CDR3 DNA follows: TGTGCCAGCAGCCCCCAGCCGGCTAGCGGGGGCCAAGAGACCCAGTACTTC. It codes for CASSPQPASGGQETQYF.

The CDR3 region has the DNA TGTGCCAGCAGCTATGGGGGGTTGTACGGGGGTACCTATGGCTACACCTTC. Residues: CASSYGGLYGGTYGYTF. V and J are TRBV5-6 and TRBJ1-2; D is perhaps TRBD1 (5 bases). Germline CDR1 reads SGHDT; CDR2 reads YYEEEE. Trimming cost V 3 bases and J 4 bases, with 22 bases left between them. The CDR3 consists of 17 residues.